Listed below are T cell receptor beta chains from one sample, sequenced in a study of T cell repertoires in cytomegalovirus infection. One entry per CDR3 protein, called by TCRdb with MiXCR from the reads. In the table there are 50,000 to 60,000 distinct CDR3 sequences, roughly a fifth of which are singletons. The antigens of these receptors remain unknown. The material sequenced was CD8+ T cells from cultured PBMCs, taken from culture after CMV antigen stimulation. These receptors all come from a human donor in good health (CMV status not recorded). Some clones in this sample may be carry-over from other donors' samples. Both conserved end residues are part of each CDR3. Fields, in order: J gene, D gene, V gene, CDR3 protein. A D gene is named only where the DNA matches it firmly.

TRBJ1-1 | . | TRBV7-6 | CASSPTTLDTEAFF
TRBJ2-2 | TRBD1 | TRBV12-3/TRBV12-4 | CASSQGTAFTGELFF
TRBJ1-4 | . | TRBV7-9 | CASSLASQGINEKLFF
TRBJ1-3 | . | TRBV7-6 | CASGSGASSGNTIYF
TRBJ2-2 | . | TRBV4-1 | CASSQVIGLGAGELFF
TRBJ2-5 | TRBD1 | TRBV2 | CASSDRRTGQETQYF
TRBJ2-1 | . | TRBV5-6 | CASSLERYNEQFF
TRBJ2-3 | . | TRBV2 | CASSEFTTTQYF
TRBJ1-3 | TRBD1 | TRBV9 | CASRDRTGTIYF
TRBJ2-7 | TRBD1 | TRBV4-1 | CASSRSSDRVTYEQYF
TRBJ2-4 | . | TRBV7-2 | CASSPPVAKNIQYF
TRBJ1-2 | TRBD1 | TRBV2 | CASRNDRVGYTF
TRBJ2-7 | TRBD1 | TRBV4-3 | CASSRDRDYEQYF
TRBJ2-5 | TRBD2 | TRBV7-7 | CASSLGDGRETQYF
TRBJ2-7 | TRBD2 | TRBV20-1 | CSARMTSNIRREQYF
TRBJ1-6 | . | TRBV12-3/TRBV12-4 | CASSLGYPNSPLHF
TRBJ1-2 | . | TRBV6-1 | CASSELSGTVNYGYTF
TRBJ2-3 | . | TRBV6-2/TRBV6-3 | CASSYVGSAADTQYF
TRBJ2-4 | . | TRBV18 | CASSSSGPVSLAKNIQYF
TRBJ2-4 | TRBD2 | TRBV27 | CASSLSRRGVDQYF
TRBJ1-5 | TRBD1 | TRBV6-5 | CASSSLTGSNQPQHF
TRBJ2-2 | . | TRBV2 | CASSGSGYTGELFF
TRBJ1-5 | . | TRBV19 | CASGPGGIYQPQHF
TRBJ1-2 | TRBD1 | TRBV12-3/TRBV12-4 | CASISGGDRDGYTF
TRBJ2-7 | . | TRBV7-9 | CASSSLRQDRLEQYF
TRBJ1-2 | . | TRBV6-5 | CASSSGTPFGGYTF
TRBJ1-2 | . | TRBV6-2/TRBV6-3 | CASSYSASRGDGYTF
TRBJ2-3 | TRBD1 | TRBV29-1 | CSVGQGDLPTDTQYF
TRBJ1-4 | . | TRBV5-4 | CASSLGDSPTNEKLFF
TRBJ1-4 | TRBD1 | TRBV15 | CATSRDMGQGLGLHEKLFF
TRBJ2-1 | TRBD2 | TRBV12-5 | CASGLGKAGFSYNEQFF
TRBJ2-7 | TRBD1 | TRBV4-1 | CASSLSGTDSNEQYF
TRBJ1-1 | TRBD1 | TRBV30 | CAYRTGGGGTEAFF
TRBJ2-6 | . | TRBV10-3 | CAISEEGNGANVLTF
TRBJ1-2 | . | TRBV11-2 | CASSLLPDYGYTF
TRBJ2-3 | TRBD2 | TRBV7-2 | CASSSPGGLAGAWLPDTQYF
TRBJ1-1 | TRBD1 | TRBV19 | CASSITSTGWGTEAFF
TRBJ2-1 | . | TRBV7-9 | CASSLARRQETEQFF
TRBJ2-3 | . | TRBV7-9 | CASSSPGGTDTQYF
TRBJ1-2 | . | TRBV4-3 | CASSQDPGFNYGYTF